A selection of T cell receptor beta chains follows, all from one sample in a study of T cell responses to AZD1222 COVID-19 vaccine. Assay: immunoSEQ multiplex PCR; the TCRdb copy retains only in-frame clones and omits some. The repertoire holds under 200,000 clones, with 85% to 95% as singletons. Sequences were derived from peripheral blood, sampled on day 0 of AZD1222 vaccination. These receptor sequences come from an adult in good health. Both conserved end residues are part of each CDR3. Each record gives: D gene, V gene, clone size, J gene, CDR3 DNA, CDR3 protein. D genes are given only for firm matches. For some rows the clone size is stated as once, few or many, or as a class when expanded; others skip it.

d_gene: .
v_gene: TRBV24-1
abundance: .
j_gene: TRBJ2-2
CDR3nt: TGTGCCACCGGAGCATCGAACACCGGGGAGCTGTTTTTT
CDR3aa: CATGASNTGELFF

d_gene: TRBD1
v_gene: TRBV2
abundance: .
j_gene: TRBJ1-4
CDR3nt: TGTGCCAGCAATGGACAGGGGGGGCCTAATGAAAAACTGTTTTTT
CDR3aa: CASNGQGGPNEKLFF

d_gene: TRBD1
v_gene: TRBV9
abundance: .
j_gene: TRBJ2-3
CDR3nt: TGTGCCAGCAGCGGAAGACAGGGTTCGACAGATACGCAGTATTTT
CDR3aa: CASSGRQGSTDTQYF

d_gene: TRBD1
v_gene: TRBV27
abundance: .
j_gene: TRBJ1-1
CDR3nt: TGTGCCAGCAGTTTAGATACAGGGGGTCGGACTGAAGCTTTCTTT
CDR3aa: CASSLDTGGRTEAFF

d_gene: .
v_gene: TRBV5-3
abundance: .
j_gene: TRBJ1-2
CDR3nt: TGTGCCAGAAGCTTTGTTTCTTGGGATTACGGCTACACCTTC
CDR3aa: CARSFVSWDYGYTF

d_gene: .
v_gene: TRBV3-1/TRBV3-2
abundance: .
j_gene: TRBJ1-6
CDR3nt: TGTGCCAGCAGCCCTACCCCGGGGACTAATTCACCCCTCCACTTT
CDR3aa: CASSPTPGTNSPLHF

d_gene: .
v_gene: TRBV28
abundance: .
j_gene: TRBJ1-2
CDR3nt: TGTGCCAGCAGTCCATCTTCTGCCCCCGCAAACTATGGCTACACCTTC
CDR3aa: CASSPSSAPANYGYTF

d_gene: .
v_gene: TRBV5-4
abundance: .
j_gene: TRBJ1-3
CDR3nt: TGTGCCAGCAGCTTATACGGTGGAAACACCATATATTTT
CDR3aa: CASSLYGGNTIYF

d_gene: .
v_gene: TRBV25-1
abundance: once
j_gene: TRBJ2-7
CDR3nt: TGTGCCAGCAGTGAATATCCATACGAGCAGTACTTC
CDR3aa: CASSEYPYEQYF

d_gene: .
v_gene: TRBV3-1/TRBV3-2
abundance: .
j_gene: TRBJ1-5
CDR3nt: TGTGCCAGCAGTCTGAGGGAGTTTCAGCCCCAGCATTTT
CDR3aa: CASSLREFQPQHF

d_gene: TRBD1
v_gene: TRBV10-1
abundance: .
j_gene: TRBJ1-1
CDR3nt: TGCGCCAGCTCCGAGGGGGCAGCCCTGAACACTGAAGCTTTCTTT
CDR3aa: CASSEGAALNTEAFF